This T cell receptor (beta chain) was documented in a study of blood T cell repertoires in COVID-19. This CDR3 is 18 amino acids long. The germline V gene encodes CDR1 MNHNS and CDR2 SASEGT. J lost 4 bases, V lost 2 bases, and 11 bases had no gene match. Only in-frame clones appear in the TCRdb table, and some are missing; sequencing was by immunoSEQ multiplex PCR. The sample holds more than 150,000 clones, over 80% seen once. This clone was seen only a few times. The chain uses TRBV6-1 and TRBJ2-1; 10 positions agree with TRBD2. The clonotype was recovered from an older woman with acute or convalescent COVID-19. Sequenced material: peripheral blood. The CDR3 here is CASSERLAGVTSYNEQFF. The CDR3 DNA sequence: TGTGCCAGCAGTGAACGGCTAGCGGGGGTTACCAGTTACAATGAGCAGTTCTTC.